A selection of T cell receptor beta chains follows, all from one sample in a study of graft-versus-host responses after intestinal transplantation. Here immunoSEQ multiplex PCR was the method, and the copy in TCRdb shows in-frame clones only, minus some. The profile shows under 25,000 clones, about 89% of them singletons. The source was bone marrow, collected roughly 19 weeks after transplant. The receptor set was obtained from a human patient who received an intestinal transplant, so some T cells may come from the graft donor. Each CDR3 is given with its conserved first and last residue. Each record gives: CDR3 protein, CDR3 DNA, D gene, CDR3 length, J gene, V gene, clone size. The D gene is left open where the match is weak. Not every row has a clone size; where given, it reads once, few, many or a size class.

CDR3 protein: CASTIGGGFTWTGELFF; CDR3 DNA: TGTGCCAGCACCATAGGTGGGGGTTTCACGTGGACCGGGGAGCTGTTTTTT; D gene: NA; CDR3 length: 17; J gene: TRBJ2-2; V gene: TRBV19; clone size: NA
CDR3 protein: CASSERTSGYNEQFF; CDR3 DNA: TGTGCCAGCAGTGAAAGGACTAGCGGATACAATGAGCAGTTCTTC; D gene: TRBD2; CDR3 length: 15; J gene: TRBJ2-1; V gene: TRBV6-4; clone size: NA
CDR3 protein: CASSPRQGFSPYEQYF; CDR3 DNA: TGTGCCAGTAGTCCCAGACAGGGGTTTAGTCCCTACGAGCAGTACTTC; D gene: TRBD1; CDR3 length: 16; J gene: TRBJ2-7; V gene: TRBV19; clone size: few
CDR3 protein: CASSQDPQYEQYF; CDR3 DNA: TGTGCCAGCAGCCAAGATCCCCAGTACGAGCAGTACTTC; D gene: NA; CDR3 length: 13; J gene: TRBJ2-7; V gene: TRBV14; clone size: NA
CDR3 protein: CASSLAPGEQFF; CDR3 DNA: TGTGCCAGCAGCTTGGCACCGGGAGAGCAGTTCTTC; D gene: NA; CDR3 length: 12; J gene: TRBJ2-1; V gene: TRBV5-6; clone size: NA
CDR3 protein: CASSLEGGPLDEQFF; CDR3 DNA: TGCGCCAGCAGCTTGGAGGGAGGGCCCCTTGATGAGCAGTTCTTC; D gene: TRBD2; CDR3 length: 15; J gene: TRBJ2-1; V gene: TRBV5-1; clone size: NA
CDR3 protein: CASQKIAGGYNEQFF; CDR3 DNA: TGTGCCAGCCAAAAAATAGCGGGAGGGTACAATGAGCAGTTCTTC; D gene: TRBD2; CDR3 length: 15; J gene: TRBJ2-1; V gene: TRBV27; clone size: NA
CDR3 protein: CSVRHETGDSGANVLTF; CDR3 DNA: TGCAGCGTTCGACATGAGACAGGGGATTCGGGGGCCAACGTCCTGACTTTC; D gene: TRBD1; CDR3 length: 17; J gene: TRBJ2-6; V gene: TRBV29-1; clone size: once
CDR3 protein: CASSQETAAYYNEQFF; CDR3 DNA: TGCGCCAGCAGCCAAGAAACAGCGGCCTATTACAATGAGCAGTTCTTC; D gene: NA; CDR3 length: 16; J gene: TRBJ2-1; V gene: TRBV4-1; clone size: NA
CDR3 protein: CAWNKGTASTVGLYF; CDR3 DNA: TGTGCCTGGAACAAGGGGACAGCGAGTACGGTGGGTCTGTACTTC; D gene: TRBD1; CDR3 length: 15; J gene: TRBJ2-7; V gene: TRBV30; clone size: once
CDR3 protein: CASSEREQDTQYF; CDR3 DNA: TGTGCCAGCAGTGAGCGGGAGCAAGATACGCAGTATTTT; D gene: TRBD2; CDR3 length: 13; J gene: TRBJ2-3; V gene: TRBV6-4; clone size: NA
CDR3 protein: CASSGTGEGGYTF; CDR3 DNA: TGTGCCAGCAGTGGAACAGGGGAGGGTGGCTACACCTTC; D gene: TRBD1; CDR3 length: 13; J gene: TRBJ1-2; V gene: TRBV6-5; clone size: NA
CDR3 protein: CASSLEPVWFF; CDR3 DNA: TGTGCCAGCAGCTTAGAGCCTGTTTGGTTCTTC; D gene: NA; CDR3 length: 11; J gene: TRBJ2-1; V gene: TRBV7-9; clone size: NA
CDR3 protein: CASSKTGTGGDAGANVLTF; CDR3 DNA: TGTGCCAGCAGCAAAACCGGGACAGGGGGGGATGCTGGGGCCAACGTCCTGACTTTC; D gene: TRBD1; CDR3 length: 19; J gene: TRBJ2-6; V gene: TRBV4-2; clone size: NA
CDR3 protein: CASSRPGQGVYEQYF; CDR3 DNA: TGTGCCAGCTCACGTCCGGGACAGGGGGTCTACGAGCAGTACTTC; D gene: TRBD1; CDR3 length: 15; J gene: TRBJ2-7; V gene: TRBV18; clone size: NA
CDR3 protein: CATSNTGELFF; CDR3 DNA: TGTGCCACCTCTAACACCGGGGAGCTGTTTTTT; D gene: NA; CDR3 length: 11; J gene: TRBJ2-2; V gene: TRBV6-5; clone size: NA
CDR3 protein: CASSPSLAGQSHNEQFF; CDR3 DNA: TGTGCCAGCAGCCCTTCTCTAGCGGGACAATCCCACAATGAGCAGTTCTTC; D gene: NA; CDR3 length: 17; J gene: TRBJ2-1; V gene: TRBV21-1; clone size: NA
CDR3 protein: CASTGGGEQYF; CDR3 DNA: TGTGCCAGCACTGGGGGAGGGGAGCAGTACTTC; D gene: TRBD2; CDR3 length: 11; J gene: TRBJ2-7; V gene: TRBV6-1; clone size: NA
CDR3 protein: CASSFNYEQYF; CDR3 DNA: TGTGCCAGCAGTTTCAACTACGAGCAGTACTTC; D gene: NA; CDR3 length: 11; J gene: TRBJ2-7; V gene: TRBV2; clone size: NA
CDR3 protein: CASSSGQGPQPQHF; CDR3 DNA: TGTGCCAGCAGTTCGGGACAGGGTCCTCAGCCCCAGCATTTT; D gene: TRBD1; CDR3 length: 14; J gene: TRBJ1-5; V gene: TRBV27; clone size: NA
CDR3 protein: CASSQKGTGLSGANVLTF; CDR3 DNA: TGCGCCAGCAGCCAAAAAGGGACAGGGCTCTCTGGGGCCAACGTCCTGACTTTC; D gene: TRBD1; CDR3 length: 18; J gene: TRBJ2-6; V gene: TRBV4-1; clone size: NA
CDR3 protein: CASAGFTGELFF; CDR3 DNA: TGTGCCAGCGCAGGGTTTACCGGGGAGCTGTTTTTT; D gene: NA; CDR3 length: 12; J gene: TRBJ2-2; V gene: TRBV7-9; clone size: NA
CDR3 protein: CASTRGQMNEKLFF; CDR3 DNA: TGTGCCAGCACCAGAGGACAGATGAATGAAAAACTGTTTTTT; D gene: NA; CDR3 length: 14; J gene: TRBJ1-4; V gene: TRBV11-2; clone size: NA
CDR3 protein: CASSPGGGSEQYF; CDR3 DNA: TGTGCCAGCAGCCCCGGCGGGGGCAGCGAGCAGTACTTC; D gene: NA; CDR3 length: 13; J gene: TRBJ2-7; V gene: TRBV7-9; clone size: NA
CDR3 protein: CASRGVRGTNSYEQYF; CDR3 DNA: TGTGCCAGCAGGGGGGTTAGGGGGACCAACTCCTACGAGCAGTACTTC; D gene: NA; CDR3 length: 16; J gene: TRBJ2-7; V gene: TRBV28; clone size: NA
CDR3 protein: CASTASRQETQYF; CDR3 DNA: TGTGCCAGCACGGCGTCCCGTCAAGAGACCCAGTACTTC; D gene: NA; CDR3 length: 13; J gene: TRBJ2-5; V gene: TRBV7-6; clone size: medium-sized
CDR3 protein: CASSQGDMYEQYF; CDR3 DNA: TGTGCCAGTTCCCAGGGGGACATGTACGAGCAGTACTTC; D gene: TRBD1; CDR3 length: 13; J gene: TRBJ2-7; V gene: TRBV19; clone size: NA
CDR3 protein: CASSVGGSSYNEQFF; CDR3 DNA: TGTGCCAGCAGTGTAGGCGGGAGCTCCTACAATGAGCAGTTCTTC; D gene: TRBD2; CDR3 length: 15; J gene: TRBJ2-1; V gene: TRBV6-4; clone size: few
CDR3 protein: CSVEGGAFSGVYEQYF; CDR3 DNA: TGCAGCGTTGAAGGGGGGGCGTTCTCTGGTGTCTACGAGCAGTACTTC; D gene: NA; CDR3 length: 16; J gene: TRBJ2-7; V gene: TRBV29-1; clone size: NA
CDR3 protein: CASSFGGSYNEQFF; CDR3 DNA: TGTGCCAGCAGCTTTGGGGGGTCCTACAATGAGCAGTTCTTC; D gene: NA; CDR3 length: 14; J gene: TRBJ2-1; V gene: TRBV7-9; clone size: NA
CDR3 protein: CASSQSVEGIQPQHF; CDR3 DNA: TGCGCCAGCAGTCAATCGGTGGAGGGTATCCAGCCCCAGCATTTT; D gene: NA; CDR3 length: 15; J gene: TRBJ1-5; V gene: TRBV23-1; clone size: NA
CDR3 protein: CASSLTRDSGSPLHF; CDR3 DNA: TGTGCCAGCAGCCTTACCCGGGACAGCGGCTCACCCCTCCACTTT; D gene: TRBD1; CDR3 length: 15; J gene: TRBJ1-6; V gene: TRBV27; clone size: NA
CDR3 protein: CASSLLINTEAFF; CDR3 DNA: TGTGCCAGCAGCTTACTTATTAACACTGAAGCTTTCTTT; D gene: NA; CDR3 length: 13; J gene: TRBJ1-1; V gene: TRBV7-9; clone size: NA
CDR3 protein: CASSEGTGTGELFF; CDR3 DNA: TGCGCCAGCAGTGAGGGGACTGGGACCGGGGAGCTGTTTTTT; D gene: NA; CDR3 length: 14; J gene: TRBJ2-2; V gene: TRBV10-1; clone size: NA
CDR3 protein: CASSNRPGSTGELFF; CDR3 DNA: TGTGCCAGCAGTAATCGGCCGGGAAGCACCGGGGAGCTGTTTTTT; D gene: NA; CDR3 length: 15; J gene: TRBJ2-2; V gene: TRBV27; clone size: NA
CDR3 protein: CASSPEGQSNYGYTF; CDR3 DNA: TGTGCCAGCTCACCAGAGGGACAGAGTAACTATGGCTACACCTTC; D gene: TRBD1; CDR3 length: 15; J gene: TRBJ1-2; V gene: TRBV18; clone size: NA
CDR3 protein: CASSPVPGNQPQHF; CDR3 DNA: TGTGCCAGCAGTCCCGTACCCGGGAATCAGCCCCAGCATTTT; D gene: NA; CDR3 length: 14; J gene: TRBJ1-5; V gene: TRBV6-5; clone size: once
CDR3 protein: CASSRTGNYEQYF; CDR3 DNA: TGTGCCAGCAGTAGGACAGGGAACTACGAGCAGTACTTC; D gene: TRBD1; CDR3 length: 13; J gene: TRBJ2-7; V gene: TRBV6-5; clone size: NA
CDR3 protein: CASSLGAPGNTIYF; CDR3 DNA: TGTGCCAGCAGCCTGGGGGCGCCCGGAAACACCATATATTTT; D gene: NA; CDR3 length: 14; J gene: TRBJ1-3; V gene: TRBV7-3; clone size: NA
CDR3 protein: CASSSTTSASYNEQFF; CDR3 DNA: TGCGCCAGCAGCTCGACGACCTCGGCCAGCTACAATGAGCAGTTCTTC; D gene: NA; CDR3 length: 16; J gene: TRBJ2-1; V gene: TRBV4-1; clone size: NA
CDR3 protein: CASSKDRGRYEQYF; CDR3 DNA: TGTGCCAGCAGTAAGGACAGGGGACGGTACGAGCAGTACTTC; D gene: TRBD1; CDR3 length: 14; J gene: TRBJ2-7; V gene: TRBV6-6; clone size: NA
CDR3 protein: CASSSTGTGSYNEQFF; CDR3 DNA: TGCGCCAGCAGTTCAACCGGGACAGGATCCTACAATGAGCAGTTCTTC; D gene: TRBD1; CDR3 length: 16; J gene: TRBJ2-1; V gene: TRBV5-1; clone size: NA
CDR3 protein: CASSPMTGLTSYEQYF; CDR3 DNA: TGTGCCAGCAGCCCCATGACGGGCCTAACCTCCTACGAGCAGTACTTC; D gene: NA; CDR3 length: 16; J gene: TRBJ2-7; V gene: TRBV13; clone size: NA
CDR3 protein: CASSDSSNQPQHF; CDR3 DNA: TGTGCCAGTAGCGACAGTTCTAATCAGCCCCAGCATTTT; D gene: NA; CDR3 length: 13; J gene: TRBJ1-5; V gene: TRBV19; clone size: NA
CDR3 protein: CASTTYNEQFF; CDR3 DNA: TGTGCCAGCACTACTTACAATGAGCAGTTCTTC; D gene: NA; CDR3 length: 11; J gene: TRBJ2-1; V gene: TRBV2; clone size: NA
CDR3 protein: CASSQGLVGRTNEQFF; CDR3 DNA: TGTGCCAGCAGCCAAGGTCTCGTCGGGAGGACAAATGAGCAGTTCTTC; D gene: TRBD2; CDR3 length: 16; J gene: TRBJ2-1; V gene: TRBV14; clone size: once
CDR3 protein: CASSLLGGSYGYTF; CDR3 DNA: TGTGCCAGCAGTTTGCTGGGGGGCTCCTATGGCTACACCTTC; D gene: NA; CDR3 length: 14; J gene: TRBJ1-2; V gene: TRBV6-1; clone size: NA
CDR3 protein: CASSRTGSGANVLTF; CDR3 DNA: TGTGCCAGTAGCAGGACAGGGTCTGGGGCCAACGTCCTGACTTTC; D gene: TRBD1; CDR3 length: 15; J gene: TRBJ2-6; V gene: TRBV19; clone size: NA
CDR3 protein: CASSLDEGAETQYF; CDR3 DNA: TGTGCCAGCAGCTTGGACGAGGGGGCAGAGACCCAGTACTTC; D gene: TRBD1; CDR3 length: 14; J gene: TRBJ2-5; V gene: TRBV5-4; clone size: NA
CDR3 protein: CASSYRGSVGQWPQHF; CDR3 DNA: TGTGCCAGCAGCTATAGGGGGTCAGTCGGTCAATGGCCCCAGCATTTT; D gene: NA; CDR3 length: 16; J gene: TRBJ1-5; V gene: TRBV27; clone size: NA
CDR3 protein: CASSFSFLFDNEQFF; CDR3 DNA: TGTGCCAGCAGCTTTAGCTTCCTCTTCGACAATGAGCAGTTCTTC; D gene: NA; CDR3 length: 15; J gene: TRBJ2-1; V gene: TRBV5-6; clone size: few
CDR3 protein: CASSPDYRALYNEQFF; CDR3 DNA: TGTGCCAGCAGTCCCGATTACAGGGCCCTTTACAATGAGCAGTTCTTC; D gene: NA; CDR3 length: 16; J gene: TRBJ2-1; V gene: TRBV27; clone size: NA
CDR3 protein: CASSGNPRRGGSYNEQFF; CDR3 DNA: TGTGCCAGCAGCGGGAACCCTAGGCGGGGCGGCTCCTACAATGAGCAGTTCTTC; D gene: NA; CDR3 length: 18; J gene: TRBJ2-1; V gene: TRBV9; clone size: NA
CDR3 protein: CASSPRDFLTGELFF; CDR3 DNA: TGTGCCAGCAGCCCTAGGGACTTCCTCACCGGGGAGCTGTTTTTT; D gene: NA; CDR3 length: 15; J gene: TRBJ2-2; V gene: TRBV7-6; clone size: NA
CDR3 protein: CASSVAGSVINEQFF; CDR3 DNA: TGTGCCAGCAGCGTAGCAGGGAGTGTTATTAATGAGCAGTTCTTC; D gene: NA; CDR3 length: 15; J gene: TRBJ2-1; V gene: TRBV9; clone size: NA
CDR3 protein: CASSQEDYEQYF; CDR3 DNA: TGCGCCAGCAGCCAAGAAGACTACGAGCAGTACTTC; D gene: NA; CDR3 length: 12; J gene: TRBJ2-7; V gene: TRBV4-1; clone size: NA
CDR3 protein: CASRDRDGYGYTF; CDR3 DNA: TGTGCCAGCAGGGACAGGGATGGCTATGGCTACACCTTC; D gene: TRBD1; CDR3 length: 13; J gene: TRBJ1-2; V gene: TRBV25-1; clone size: NA
CDR3 protein: CASTLLNTDTQYF; CDR3 DNA: TGTGCCAGCACCCTCTTAAACACAGATACGCAGTATTTT; D gene: NA; CDR3 length: 13; J gene: TRBJ2-3; V gene: TRBV5-6; clone size: NA
CDR3 protein: CASSLGDQPQHF; CDR3 DNA: TGTGCCAGCAGCTTAGGGGATCAGCCCCAGCATTTT; D gene: NA; CDR3 length: 12; J gene: TRBJ1-5; V gene: TRBV5-6; clone size: NA
CDR3 protein: CASSIGLPSSYEQYF; CDR3 DNA: TGTGCCAGTAGTATCGGTCTCCCGAGCTCCTACGAGCAGTACTTC; D gene: NA; CDR3 length: 15; J gene: TRBJ2-7; V gene: TRBV19; clone size: NA